This is a list of T cell receptor beta chains from one sample in a study of blood T cell repertoires in COVID-19. The protocol was immunoSEQ multiplex PCR, while the TCRdb copy is restricted to in-frame clones and leaves out a portion. The sample gives more than 110,000 clones, roughly four fifths of which show up once; 8.8% is in the top ten. Sample: peripheral blood. The origin of the receptors is a woman aged 80 or older in a cohort sampled during active or convalescent COVID-19. Each CDR3 is given with its conserved first and last residue. D genes are given only for firm matches. Part of the rows lack a size; the others show once, few, many or a class for expanded clones.

CDR3 DNA	CDR3 protein	D gene	J gene	clone size	V gene
TGTGCCAGCAGGAAAGGGGTCATGAACACTGAAGCTTTCTTT	CASRKGVMNTEAFF	-	TRBJ1-1	-	TRBV6-5
TGTGCCAGCAGTTTAGCAGGGTTCGATGGCTACACCTTC	CASSLAGFDGYTF	-	TRBJ1-2	-	TRBV27
TGCAGTGCTAGTGAGGGGGGTGGGCATAACTATGGCTACACCTTC	CSASEGGGHNYGYTF	-	TRBJ1-2	-	TRBV20-1
TGTGCCTCCCTTGGACAGGGTCTCACTGAAGCTTTCTTT	CASLGQGLTEAFF	TRBD1	TRBJ1-1	-	TRBV2
TGCGCCAGCAGTCCGGGGGTGAACACTGAAGCTTTCTTT	CASSPGVNTEAFF	-	TRBJ1-1	few	TRBV5-1
TGCGCCAGCAGCACGGAGGTTAGAGGAAGCACAGATACGCAGTATTTT	CASSTEVRGSTDTQYF	-	TRBJ2-3	once	TRBV5-1
TGTGCCAGTAGCCCTACTTCCGTTATAGAGCAGTTCTTC	CASSPTSVIEQFF	-	TRBJ2-1	-	TRBV19
TGTGCCAGCAGCCAAGTTTATCATAGGACTAGCGGGGGGTCTTACAATGAGCAGTTCTTC	CASSQVYHRTSGGSYNEQFF	TRBD2	TRBJ2-1	-	TRBV3-1/TRBV3-2
TGTGCCAGCATGAAGGACGCAGGGATCTCAGATACGCAGTATTTT	CASMKDAGISDTQYF	-	TRBJ2-3	-	TRBV25-1
TGTGCCTGGAGCCGAGACAGTAATCAGCCCCAGCATTTT	CAWSRDSNQPQHF	-	TRBJ1-5	many	TRBV30
TGCAGCGTGATTCGTGACACCTTCTCCTACGAGCAGTACTTC	CSVIRDTFSYEQYF	-	TRBJ2-7	once	TRBV29-1
TGTGCCAGCAGGTATCTCCTTTCTAACTATGGCTACACCTTC	CASRYLLSNYGYTF	-	TRBJ1-2	-	TRBV5-4
TGTGCCAGCTCACTGGACAGGGGGCTCGATAACTATGGCTACACCTTC	CASSLDRGLDNYGYTF	TRBD1	TRBJ1-2	-	TRBV18
TGTGCCAGCAGTTTTGGACAGGGGAACTATGGCTACACCTTC	CASSFGQGNYGYTF	TRBD1	TRBJ1-2	-	TRBV28
TGTGCCAGCAGTGAATTCCTTGCGGGGGGCTGGAAGACCCAGTACTTC	CASSEFLAGGWKTQYF	TRBD2	TRBJ2-5	many	TRBV25-1
TGTGCCAGCAGCTTCGGCGGGGGCCCCGCCCGACGCGGGGAGCTGTTTTTT	CASSFGGGPARRGELFF	-	TRBJ2-2	-	TRBV7-3
TGTGCCAGCAGTTTCGAGGTGTCGGATACGCAGTATTTT	CASSFEVSDTQYF	-	TRBJ2-3	-	TRBV12-3/TRBV12-4
TGTGCCACCAGTGATTTGACCCAGGGGGTCTCCTACAATGAGCAGTTCTTC	CATSDLTQGVSYNEQFF	TRBD1	TRBJ2-1	-	TRBV24-1
TGTGCCAGCAGCCTAGGGGGACAGGGGAGCGCCTATGGCTACACCTTC	CASSLGGQGSAYGYTF	TRBD1	TRBJ1-2	few	TRBV7-9
TGTGCCACCAGCAGAGTTATCGAGGTACAAGCTTTCTTT	CATSRVIEVQAFF	-	TRBJ1-1	-	TRBV15
TGTGCCAGCAGTTTAGGCCAGGGGGGACCCCAGCATTTT	CASSLGQGGPQHF	TRBD1	TRBJ1-5	-	TRBV12-3/TRBV12-4
TGTGCCAGCAGCTCCCGGGACAGGGGAATCCATGAGCAGTTCTTC	CASSSRDRGIHEQFF	TRBD1	TRBJ2-1	-	TRBV5-4
TGTGCCAGCACCCTCCAGGCGTGGGGCAATCAGCCCCAGCATTTT	CASTLQAWGNQPQHF	-	TRBJ1-5	-	TRBV7-8
TGCGCCAGCAGCCAAGGTAGAGGGGGATACACCTTC	CASSQGRGGYTF	-	TRBJ1-2	-	TRBV4-1
TGTGCCAGCAGCCAAGGACACATGAACACTGAAGCTTTCTTT	CASSQGHMNTEAFF	-	TRBJ1-1	-	TRBV3-1/TRBV3-2
TGTGCCAGTAGCTCCGAGAGGGGGCGTTATAGCAATCAGCCCCAGCATTTT	CASSSERGRYSNQPQHF	TRBD1	TRBJ1-5	once	TRBV19
TGTGCCAGCAGCCGGGACAGAAACTCTGGGGCCAACGTCCTGACTTTC	CASSRDRNSGANVLTF	TRBD1	TRBJ2-6	-	TRBV7-2
TGTGCCAGCAGCCAGGGACTAGCGGACAATGAGCAGTTCTTC	CASSQGLADNEQFF	TRBD2	TRBJ2-1	-	TRBV11-2
TGTGCCAGCAGTTCTACGACTAGCGGGACAATTCAGTACTTC	CASSSTTSGTIQYF	TRBD2	TRBJ2-4	-	TRBV6-5
TGTGCTAGCAACCTTGGGACAGGGTCACAAGAGACCCAGTACTTC	CASNLGTGSQETQYF	TRBD1	TRBJ2-5	-	TRBV7-7
TGTGCCAGCAGCTTCAGGACAGCCCGCTCTGGGGCCAACGTCCTGACTTTC	CASSFRTARSGANVLTF	-	TRBJ2-6	-	TRBV7-8
TGTGCCAGCAGCTTTATCGGGAGTTTAACTAATGAAAAACTGTTTTTT	CASSFIGSLTNEKLFF	-	TRBJ1-4	few	TRBV11-2
TGTGCCAGCAGCTTAGGGCGAGGTTTCCTGAACACTGAAGCTTTCTTT	CASSLGRGFLNTEAFF	-	TRBJ1-1	-	TRBV11-2
TGTGCCAGTAGGGACAGGGGATCACAGCCCCAGCATTTT	CASRDRGSQPQHF	TRBD1	TRBJ1-5	-	TRBV19
TGTGCCAGCAGCTTAGTGCAGGGGGGCACCGGGGAGCTGTTTTTT	CASSLVQGGTGELFF	-	TRBJ2-2	-	TRBV11-3
TGTGCCAGCAGCCTCGGACAGGGGAGGCCCGGGGAGCTGTTTTTT	CASSLGQGRPGELFF	TRBD1	TRBJ2-2	-	TRBV7-9
TGCGCCAGCAGCTTACAGGGATGGAGTTCACCCCTCCACTTT	CASSLQGWSSPLHF	-	TRBJ1-6	-	TRBV5-1
TGTGCCAGCAGCGTCCTGGACGCGGGGAACACTGAAGCTTTCTTT	CASSVLDAGNTEAFF	-	TRBJ1-1	-	TRBV9
TGTGCCAGCACCACTCCCGGGACTAGCGGATTACGGCAGTTCTTC	CASTTPGTSGLRQFF	TRBD2	TRBJ2-1	-	TRBV2
TGTGCCAGCAGCTTGGTTGGCGGGTCGCACAATGAGCAGTTCTTC	CASSLVGGSHNEQFF	-	TRBJ2-1	-	TRBV5-6
TGTGCCAGCAGTTTACAGAGCAACGGGGAGCTGTTTTTT	CASSLQSNGELFF	-	TRBJ2-2	-	TRBV6-6
TGTGCCAGCAGCGGCTACAGGGGAACAACTAATGAAAAACTGTTTTTT	CASSGYRGTTNEKLFF	TRBD1	TRBJ1-4	-	TRBV2
TGTGCCAGCTCACCACGGACAGGGGTTGGAAACACCATATATTTT	CASSPRTGVGNTIYF	TRBD1	TRBJ1-3	-	TRBV18
TGCAGCGTTGAAGAAGGGGGGGCCGCTGAAGCTTTCTTT	CSVEEGGAAEAFF	-	TRBJ1-1	-	TRBV29-1
TGCGCTACCGGGACAGGGAATTTAGTTCGGGACTACACCTTC	CATGTGNLVRDYTF	TRBD1	TRBJ1-2	-	TRBV5-1
TGTGCCAGCAGTCCCACTCCGGGAAACACCATATATTTT	CASSPTPGNTIYF	-	TRBJ1-3	-	TRBV6-6
TGTGCCAGCAGCTTGCAGATCCAAGAGACCCAGTACTTC	CASSLQIQETQYF	-	TRBJ2-5	-	TRBV5-8
TGTGCCAGCAGCCTTAGGGGATCATCTGGAAACACCATATATTTT	CASSLRGSSGNTIYF	-	TRBJ1-3	few	TRBV27
TGCGCCAGCAGCCAAGATTCGCGGTCTGCCACAGATACGCAGTATTTT	CASSQDSRSATDTQYF	-	TRBJ2-3	-	TRBV4-1
TGTGCCAGCAGTCGCCGGGACATTAAAAATGAGCAGTTCTTC	CASSRRDIKNEQFF	-	TRBJ2-1	-	TRBV14
TGCGCCGGAGAGGAGTCGAGGGAGGGGAGTTTTGGGTCTGGAAACACCATATATTTT	CAGEESREGSFGSGNTIYF	-	TRBJ1-3	-	TRBV10-1
TGTGCCAGCAGCTTAGTGGGGGCTGGGTTTGGCACAGATACGCAGTATTTT	CASSLVGAGFGTDTQYF	-	TRBJ2-3	-	TRBV7-6